Below, 24 T cell receptor beta chains from the same sample are listed, as sequenced in a study of graft-versus-host responses after intestinal transplantation. This table comes from immunoSEQ multiplex PCR, and its TCRdb copy is limited to in-frame clones, with some not included. The repertoire holds 35,000 to 45,000 clones, with over 85% as singletons. This sample comprised PBMCs, obtained roughly 270 days after transplant. These receptors were taken from a human patient who received an intestinal transplant, so some T cells may come from the graft donor.

This clone has only a few counts. The chain carries TRBV10-3 and TRBJ1-4, with no clear D. The V and J ends lost 4 bases and 4 bases respectively, with 10 bases between them. This CDR3 is built from 14 residues. Germline-derived CDR1 and CDR2 are ENHRY and SYGVKD. In DNA form, the CDR3 reads TGTGCCATCAGTGGAGGGATCTGTAATGAAAAACTGTTTTTT. Its translation is CAISGGICNEKLFF.

The CDR3 loop reads CSVVRGSTGELFF. The CDR3, as DNA: TGCAGCGTTGTGAGGGGGAGTACCGGGGAGCTGTTTTTT. The chain links TRBV29-1 to TRBJ2-2, with a possible D match to TRBD1 (6 bases). V was pared by 4 bases and J by 5 bases, with 11 bases between. This CDR3 spans 13 amino acids. Germline values: CDR1 SQVTM, CDR2 ANQGSEA.

V and J are TRBV7-8 and TRBJ2-5; D is perhaps TRBD1 (6 bases). Gene TRBJ2-7 matches the end of the DNA better, so the J call may be wrong. The CDR3 runs to 14 residues. Germline V gene data show CDR1 as SGHVS and CDR2 as FQNEAQ. CDR3 DNA sequence: TGTGCCAGCAGCTACCGGGACACCACCTACGAGCAGTACTTC. Encoded protein: CASSYRDTTYEQYF.

This sequence joins TRBV5-4 and TRBJ2-3; TRBD2 matches at 12 bases. V lost 3 bases and J lost 6; bases outside the gene matches: 8. CDR1 SGHNT and CDR2 YYREEE come from the germline V gene (reference sequence). The CDR3 covers 16 residues. In DNA, the CDR3 is TGTGCCAGCAGCTGGACTAGCGGGGTTCTTGGGGATACGCAGTATTTT. This encodes CASSWTSGVLGDTQYF.

V usage is TRBV2 and J usage is TRBJ1-6; maybe TRBD1 (5 bases). CDR3 length: 15 residues. Germline V gene lookup returns CDR1 SNHLY and CDR2 FYNNEI. V was cut by 7 bases and J by 6 bases, with 16 bases left in between. CDR3 loop: CASNKGVGVNSPLHF. In DNA, the CDR3 is TGTGCCAGCAACAAAGGGGTTGGGGTTAATTCACCCCTCCACTTT.

The chain joins TRBV19 to TRBJ1-1; D not resolved. The V end lost 7 bases, the J end lost 2 bases, and 11 bases lay between the germline ends. CDR1 and CDR2 from the germline V gene are LNHDA and SQIVND (reference sequence). The CDR3 loop spans 13 amino acids. Here the CDR3 DNA reads TGTGCCAGTATGTGGGAGCGAAACACTGAAGCTTTCTTT. Its translation: CASMWERNTEAFF. The entire variable domain, with the rest obtained from reference TRBV19 and TRBJ1-1, is as follows: DGGITQSPKYLFRKEGQNVTLSCEQNLNHDAMYWYRQDPGQGLRLIYYSQIVNDFQKGDIAEGYSVSREKKESFPLTVTSAQKNPTAFYLCASMWERNTEAFFGQGTRLTVV.

V gene TRBV7-2 combines with J gene TRBJ1-3, with D perhaps matching TRBD1 (5 bases). This CDR3 is 15 amino acids long. V lost 5 bases, J lost 8 bases, and 19 bases lay in between. Germline V gene sequence: CDR1 SGHTA, CDR2 FQGNSA. The CDR3 sequence is CASSPWDRAQDTIYF. The CDR3 nucleotides are TGTGCCAGCAGCCCCTGGGACCGAGCCCAGGACACCATATATTTT.

This clone has a handful of counts. This chain connects TRBV6-1 to TRBJ1-2; D gene unclear. With 0 bases removed from V and 4 bases from J, the gap between germline ends came to 9 bases. Germline CDR1 is MNHNS and CDR2 is SASEGT. The CDR3 loop spans 14 amino acids. The CDR3 reads CASSEAQRSYGYTF. The DNA of the CDR3 is TGTGCCAGCAGTGAAGCGCAAAGGTCCTATGGCTACACCTTC.

CDR3 DNA: TGTGCCATCAGTGTGGGTAGCGGGGACACAGATACGCAGTATTTT. Amino acid sequence: CAISVGSGDTDTQYF. The rearrangement uses TRBV10-3 and TRBJ2-3, with 8 bases identical to TRBD2. Unmatched junction bases numbered 5, after V lost 4 bases and J lost 2 bases. The CDR3 covers 15 residues. Germline values: CDR1 ENHRY, CDR2 SYGVKD.

The chain links TRBV5-1 to TRBJ1-4, with 9 positions matching TRBD1. The V segment lost 4 bases and the J segment 8 bases; nucleotides outside the gene matches: 15. Germline assignment: CDR1 SGHRS and CDR2 YFSETQ. The CDR3 loop spans 17 amino acids. The DNA of the CDR3 is TGCGCCAGCAGCGACGGGACAGGGTATGTGGCGAGAGAAAAACTGTTTTTT. This translates into CASSDGTGYVAREKLFF.

The chain uses TRBV6-1 and TRBJ2-1; D remains ambiguous. Looked up from germline, CDR1 is MNHNS and CDR2 is SASEGT. With 9 bases removed from V and 8 bases from J, the gap between germline ends came to 5 bases. The CDR3 is 9 amino acids. The CDR3 loop is CASSDEQFF. In nucleotides, the CDR3 is TGTGCCAGTTCGGATGAGCAGTTCTTC.

The rearrangement uses TRBV5-1 and TRBJ2-5; tentative D call: TRBD1 (6 bases). V lost 0 bases to trimming and J lost 5 bases, with 14 bases between them. In germline, CDR1 is SGHRS, CDR2 YFSETQ. The CDR3 is 15 residues long. This CDR3 reads CASSLGQVLGETQYF. DNA of the CDR3: TGCGCCAGCAGCTTGGGACAGGTCTTGGGGGAGACCCAGTACTTC.

This chain links TRBV30 with TRBJ2-1; TRBD1 is a possible D gene (6 bases). V was cut by 6 bases and J by 6 bases, with 12 bases left in between. This CDR3 comprises 12 residues. Germline lookup yields CDR1 GTSNPN and CDR2 SVGIG (reference sequence). The CDR3 loop is CACGQFGNEQFF. CDR3 sequence (DNA): TGTGCCTGTGGACAGTTTGGCAATGAGCAGTTCTTC.

The V and J genes are TRBV29-1 and TRBJ1-2, with D tentatively TRBD1 (6 bases). V was shortened by 8 bases and J by 5 bases, with 15 bases between the two germline ends. This CDR3 spans 12 amino acids. Germline CDR1 SQVTM, CDR2 ANQGSEA. CDR3 nucleotides: TGCAGCCTTCAGGCAGGGGCTTATGGCTACACCTTC. Its translation is CSLQAGAYGYTF.

The J gene is TRBJ2-5, the V gene TRBV5-1; the match to TRBD2 covers 8 bases. Germline V gene lookup returns CDR1 SGHRS and CDR2 YFSETQ. The CDR3 covers 13 residues. The V segment lost 4 bases and the J segment 4 bases; nucleotides outside the gene matches: 3. The CDR3 protein is CASSPGLAETQYF. CDR3 nucleotide sequence: TGCGCCAGCAGCCCCGGACTAGCAGAGACCCAGTACTTC.

The chain carries TRBV2 and TRBJ2-7, with D possibly matching TRBD1 (5 bases). The CDR3 spans 14 residues. The ends were cut back, 6 bases at V and 2 bases at J, with 14 bases in the middle. Per germline, CDR1 SNHLY and CDR2 FYNNEI. CDR3 protein: CASRGDSLTYEQYF. In DNA form, the CDR3 reads TGTGCCAGCAGAGGCGACAGCCTCACCTACGAGCAGTACTTC.

The rearrangement joins TRBV4-1 to TRBJ1-1; no clear D. This CDR3 has 14 amino acids. CDR1 is MGHRA and CDR2 is YSYEKL in the germline V gene. V lost 4 bases and J lost 1, with 10 bases in between. CDR3 DNA: TGCGCCAGCAGCCTCCTACGTGAGAACACTGAAGCTTTCTTT. Translating gives CASSLLRENTEAFF.

V usage is TRBV15 and J usage is TRBJ2-7; TRBD1 might be the D (7 bases). V was shortened by 0 bases and J by 2 bases, with 14 bases between the two germline ends. This CDR3 has 16 residues. Germline assignment: CDR1 LNHNV and CDR2 YYDKDF (reference sequence). DNA of the CDR3: TGTGCCACCAGCAGAGATCGCGGGACAGCTGCCTACGAGCAGTACTTC. This gives the protein CATSRDRGTAAYEQYF.

This sequence joins TRBV4-1 and TRBJ1-4; tentative D call: TRBD1 (6 bases). This CDR3 has 15 amino acids. Per germline, CDR1 MGHRA and CDR2 YSYEKL. Trimming pared 2 bases from V and 8 bases from J, leaving 15 bases between. CDR3 protein: CASSQWGGHGEKLFF. CDR3 bases: TGCGCCAGCAGCCAATGGGGGGGACACGGGGAAAAACTGTTTTTT.

The rearrangement links TRBV27 to TRBJ2-7, with no clear D. Trimming took 2 bases from V and 4 from J, leaving 3 bases between them. Germline CDR1 is MNHEY and CDR2 is SMNVEV (reference sequence). The CDR3 is made up of 11 amino acids. CDR3 in amino acids: CASSLGYEQYF. Written as DNA, the CDR3 is TGTGCCAGCAGTTTAGGGTACGAGCAGTACTTC.

The V call is TRBV5-4, the J call TRBJ1-1; 7 bases are shared with TRBD1. CDR1 is SGHNT, CDR2 YYREEE, per germline (reference sequence). The CDR3 consists of 12 residues. The junction had 3 bases not matched to a gene; V was cut back by 2 bases and J by 8 bases. In DNA, the CDR3 is TGTGCCAGCAGCTTCCAGGGGGGAGAAGCTTTCTTT. Translated: CASSFQGGEAFF.

The rearrangement joins TRBV10-3 to TRBJ1-5; the match to TRBD1 covers 7 bases. The CDR3 length is 15 residues. From germline, CDR1 is ENHRY and CDR2 SYGVKD. Trimming removed 2 bases from V and 0 bases from J; junction bases left unmatched: 1. CDR3 sequence: CAISEGQDSNQPQHF. The CDR3, as DNA: TGTGCCATCAGTGAGGGACAGGATAGCAATCAGCCCCAGCATTTT.

The CDR3 DNA is TGTGCCAGCAGCTTAAGGGATCCCTACGAGCAGTACTTC. It encodes CASSLRDPYEQYF. V gene TRBV5-5 combines with J gene TRBJ2-7, with D uncertain. Per the germline V gene, CDR1 is SGHKS and CDR2 is YYEKEE (reference sequence). V shed 2 bases and J shed 2 bases, with 8 bases lying between them. The CDR3 consists of 13 residues.

This clone was detected a few times. The V gene is TRBV27, the J gene TRBJ2-7; 9 positions agree with TRBD2. The CDR3 runs to 14 residues. The germline CDR1 and CDR2 sequences are MNHEY and SMNVEV (reference sequence). The junction had 3 bases not matched to a gene; V was cut back by 3 bases and J by 3 bases. CDR3 sequence reads: CASSLLAGDYEQYF. The CDR3 DNA is TGTGCCAGCAGTTTGTTAGCGGGGGACTACGAGCAGTACTTC.